These 5 T cell receptor beta chains share one sample of origin, sequenced in a study of shared clonotypes between healthy human individuals. Here immunoSEQ multiplex PCR was the method, and the copy in TCRdb shows in-frame clones only, minus some. The sample includes about 680,000 clones, 74% of them seen just once. The source material was memory CD4+ T cells sorted from blood. The subset here: CD45RA-negative fraction. The receptors were gathered from a woman in her 30s in good health.

V is TRBV28 and J is TRBJ1-2, with a weak D call TRBD1 (5 bases). Trimming took off 5 bases at V and 0 bases at J, with 13 bases between the two ends. Germline loops: CDR1 MDHEN, CDR2 SYDVKM. CDR3 size: 15 residues. This CDR3 is CASSRGGGANYGYTF. DNA of the CDR3: TGTGCCAGCAGTAGGGGCGGTGGAGCTAACTATGGCTACACCTTC.

This clone was seen more than once but under ten times. The chain links TRBV5-1 to TRBJ1-2, with D possibly matching TRBD1 (6 bases). Germline V gene sequence: CDR1 SGHRS, CDR2 YFSETQ. CDR3 size: 13 residues. V lost 4 bases and J lost 7, with 14 bases in between. The CDR3 DNA follows: TGCGCCAGCAGCCCGGCGGGGGCGGGTGGCTACACCTTC. This translates into CASSPAGAGGYTF.

This rearrangement joins TRBV7-3 to TRBJ2-3; 11 nucleotides match TRBD2. The J segment lost 3 bases and the V segment lost 5 bases, leaving 4 bases of the junction unmatched. Germline loops: CDR1 SGHTA, CDR2 FQGTGA. The CDR3 totals 15 residues. As DNA, the CDR3 is TGTGCCAGCAGCGAGGGACTAGCGGAGACAGATACGCAGTATTTT. It specifies CASSEGLAETDTQYF.

This clone was picked up a small number of times. The V and J genes are TRBV19 and TRBJ2-1; 8 bases align to TRBD1. The CDR3 runs to 14 residues. The germline CDR1 and CDR2 sequences are LNHDA and SQIVND (reference sequence). Unmatched junction bases numbered 6, after V lost 6 bases and J lost 5 bases. CDR3 region: CASRDRAVDNEQFF. DNA of the CDR3: TGTGCCAGTAGGGACAGGGCGGTAGACAATGAGCAGTTCTTC.

The chain is built from TRBV5-4 and TRBJ2-7; D call uncertain. The CDR3 has 14 residues. Trimming stripped 0 bases from V and 2 bases from J, with 9 bases between. Germline V CDR1 and CDR2: SGHNT, YYREEE (reference sequence). The CDR3 loop is CASSLAPATYEQYF. CDR3 DNA: TGTGCCAGCAGCTTGGCCCCAGCTACCTACGAGCAGTACTTC.